This T cell receptor beta chain was documented in a study of cytomegalovirus exposure and HLA in healthy donors. PCR primers comprised 60 Vbeta and 13 Jbeta primers. Some clones are missing from TCRdb's copy, which holds only in-frame ones; the method was immunoSEQ multiplex PCR. Its clone listing holds around 25,000 clones. Germline V lookup: CDR1 MGHDK, CDR2 SYGVNS. Trimming removed 0 bases from V and 6 bases from J; junction bases left unmatched: 11. The CDR3 is made up of 16 amino acids. The V call is TRBV25-1, the J call TRBJ2-7; 7 nucleotides line up with TRBD1. Sequencing used PBMCs. The clonotype originates from a male donor in good health and CMV-seropositive. This CDR3 is CASSEYRGGIVGEQYF. As DNA, the CDR3 is TGTGCCAGCAGTGAATATCGAGGGGGCATAGTAGGCGAGCAGTACTTC.